These 32 T cell receptor beta chains share one sample of origin, sequenced in a study of CD4 T cells in relation to SARS-CoV-2 and coronaviruses. Unexposed donor CD4+ T cells date from 2011-2018, before the COVID-19 pandemic. Profiling relied on immunoSEQ multiplex PCR, and the TCRdb table lists in-frame clones only, not all of them. The sample contains about 59,000 clones, about nine tenths of which appear only once. The sequenced material came from memory CD4+ T cells from PBMCs. These receptors were obtained from a human donor in good health.

The V and J genes are TRBV5-4 and TRBJ1-2; D gene ambiguous. The V end lost 1 base, the J end lost 6 bases, and 13 bases lay between the germline ends. The CDR3 is made up of 14 amino acids. Germline V gene sequence: CDR1 SGHNT, CDR2 YYREEE (reference sequence). CDR3 coding DNA: TGTGCCAGCAGCTTGATTAGCGCGAGGGATGGCTACACCTTC. Translated: CASSLISARDGYTF.

CDR3 protein: CASSLTRDSYNEQFF. CDR3 DNA sequence: TGTGCCAGCAGCTTAACGCGGGACTCCTACAATGAGCAGTTCTTC. This chain links TRBV7-3 with TRBJ2-1; tentatively, D is TRBD2 (6 bases). V was trimmed by 0 bases and J by 0 bases, leaving 6 bases between them. Germline V gene data show CDR1 as SGHTA and CDR2 as FQGTGA. This CDR3 spans 15 amino acids. Complete variable domain (other parts from reference TRBV7-3 and TRBJ2-1): GAGVSQTPSNKVTEKGKYVELRCDPISGHTALYWYRQSLGQGPEFLIYFQGTGAADDSGLPNDRFFAVRPEGSVSTLKIQRTERGDSAVYLCASSLTRDSYNEQFFGPGTRLTVL.

This clone was seen a few times. The rearrangement uses TRBV7-3 and TRBJ2-1; D possibly corresponds to TRBD2 (5 bases). The CDR3 runs 13 residues. CDR1 is SGHTA and CDR2 is FQGTGA in the germline V gene. Trimming shortened V by 4 bases and J by 6 bases, and 10 bases separated the two germline ends. DNA of the CDR3: TGTGCCAGCAGCTCCAGCCGGGGCAATGAGCAGTTCTTC. Protein sequence: CASSSSRGNEQFF.

The genes are TRBV6-2 or TRBV6-3 and TRBJ2-1; TRBD2 aligns across 13 bases. Germline CDR1 is MNHEY and CDR2 is SVGEGT. Trimming removed 0 bases from V and 4 bases from J; junction bases left unmatched: 6. This CDR3 has 18 amino acids. This CDR3 is CASSYSRTSGRGYNEQFF. In DNA form, the CDR3 reads TGTGCCAGCAGTTACTCGAGGACTAGCGGGAGAGGTTACAATGAGCAGTTCTTC.

V is TRBV30 and J is TRBJ2-1, with TRBD1 as a possible D gene (5 bases). The CDR3 contains 14 residues. CDR1 is GTSNPN, CDR2 SVGIG, per germline (reference sequence). V shed 4 bases and J shed 7 bases, with 17 bases lying between them. The CDR3 here is CAWISAGPRNEQFF. CDR3 coding DNA: TGTGCCTGGATATCGGCAGGGCCGAGAAATGAGCAGTTCTTC.

The chain joins TRBV12-5 to TRBJ2-7; 9 nucleotides agree with TRBD1. Losses at the gene ends were 7 bases for V and 0 bases for J; bases not matched to a gene: 7. The CDR3 runs to 15 residues. Germline loops: CDR1 LGHNT, CDR2 FRNRAP. In DNA, the CDR3 is TGTGCTAGTGCACCGGGACAGGGAAGCTCCTACGAGCAGTACTTC. The encoded protein is CASAPGQGSSYEQYF.

This clone showed up just once. The chain has TRBV10-3 and TRBJ1-5, with TRBD1 identical over 7 bases. This CDR3 contains 14 residues. CDR1 is ENHRY, CDR2 SYGVKD, per germline. The V and J ends lost 5 bases and 7 bases, in that order; junction bases with no gene match: 8. DNA of the CDR3: TGTGCCATCAGTACACAGGGGAGAGAGCAGCCCCAGCATTTT. Its translation: CAISTQGREQPQHF.

This chain uses TRBV5-1 with TRBJ2-2; D ambiguous. The V gene lost 3 bases and the J gene lost 4 bases, with 13 bases spanning the gap. CDR1 and CDR2 from the germline V gene are SGHRS and YFSETQ. The CDR3 is made up of 15 amino acids. The CDR3 spells CASSYEGPITGELFF. The DNA for the CDR3 is TGCGCCAGCAGCTACGAAGGGCCAATCACCGGGGAGCTGTTTTTT.

The chain combines TRBV2 with TRBJ2-2; TRBD1 agrees at 7 bases. CDR3 length equals 15 residues. The V segment lost 7 bases and the J segment 5 bases; nucleotides outside the gene matches: 10. Germline V gene sequence: CDR1 SNHLY, CDR2 FYNNEI. As DNA, the CDR3 is TGTGCCAGCACTATACAGGGGCCCTTGACCGGGGAGCTGTTTTTT. Its translation: CASTIQGPLTGELFF.

This clone was seen more than once but under ten times. This chain links TRBV30 with TRBJ2-2, with D hard to call. V dropped 0 bases and J dropped 6 bases, with 11 bases sitting between them. The CDR3 contains 14 residues. Per the germline V gene, CDR1 is GTSNPN and CDR2 is SVGIG (reference sequence). In nucleotides, the CDR3 is TGTGCCTGGAGTGTACCGAGTACCCCCGGGGAGCTGTTTTTT. Translating gives CAWSVPSTPGELFF.

The chain links TRBV5-1 to TRBJ1-2; TRBD1 is a possible D gene (5 bases). The CDR3 totals 14 residues. V was clipped by 0 bases and J by 5 bases, with 11 bases between them. Per the germline V gene, CDR1 is SGHRS and CDR2 is YFSETQ. CDR3 sequence (DNA): TGCGCCAGCAGCTTGGTAACGCAGGGATATGGCTACACCTTC. This sequence encodes CASSLVTQGYGYTF.

The gene calls are TRBV11-2 and TRBJ1-4, with D possibly matching TRBD1 (6 bases). The CDR3 runs 15 residues. The germline gives CDR1 SGHAT, CDR2 FQNNGV. V gave up 3 bases and J gave up 3 bases, with 11 bases separating them. CDR3 in DNA: TGTGCCAGCAGCTTCCAGGGGTTATCTAATGAAAAACTGTTTTTT. Its translation: CASSFQGLSNEKLFF.

This chain links TRBV19 with TRBJ2-3; TRBD2 is a possible D gene (5 bases). Trimming shortened V by 7 bases and J by 0 bases, and 11 bases separated the two germline ends. The CDR3 consists of 14 residues. From germline, CDR1 is LNHDA and CDR2 SQIVND (reference sequence). CDR3 DNA: TGTGCCAGTAAGGTAGCGAGTAGCACAGATACGCAGTATTTT. Translation: CASKVASSTDTQYF. The complete variable domain, with remaining parts taken from reference TRBV19 and TRBJ2-3, reads DGGITQSPKYLFRKEGQNVTLSCEQNLNHDAMYWYRQDPGQGLRLIYYSQIVNDFQKGDIAEGYSVSREKKESFPLTVTSAQKNPTAFYLCASKVASSTDTQYFGPGTRLTVL.

This clone was seen just once. This rearrangement joins TRBV5-1 to TRBJ2-5; D perhaps matches TRBD1 (6 bases). Germline CDR1 reads SGHRS; CDR2 reads YFSETQ. The ends were cut back, 1 base at V and 5 bases at J, with 15 bases in the middle. CDR3 length equals 15 residues. The CDR3, as DNA: TGCGCCAGCAGCTTGTCGGGGCAGGGGAAGGAGACCCAGTACTTC. This codes for CASSLSGQGKETQYF.

This chain links TRBV7-9 with TRBJ2-2, with 9 bases fitting TRBD1. Germline V CDR1 and CDR2: SEHNR, FQNEAQ (reference sequence). The trim removed 5 bases at V and 5 bases at J, leaving 12 bases unmatched. The CDR3 consists of 17 residues. DNA for the CDR3: TGTGCCAGCAGCGTATGGTCGGGACAGGGTTTAACCGGGGAGCTGTTTTTT. Translated: CASSVWSGQGLTGELFF.

The sample holds one count of this clone. In nucleotides, the CDR3 is TGCGCCAGCAGTTCCGGGACTAGCGGGAGAGGGGAGAATGAGCAGTTCTTC. It specifies CASSSGTSGRGENEQFF. The chain recombines TRBV5-1 with TRBJ2-1; 14 bases line up with TRBD2. Germline loops: CDR1 SGHRS, CDR2 YFSETQ. The CDR3 contains 17 residues. After removal of 5 bases from V and 7 bases from J, the junction contained 11 bases not matched to a gene.

The genes are TRBV5-8 and TRBJ2-6; D gene uncertain. The CDR3 is made up of 18 amino acids. The ends were cut back, 4 bases at V and 1 base at J, with 18 bases in the middle. Germline CDR1 reads SGHTS; CDR2 reads YDEGEE. For the CDR3, the DNA is TGTGCCAGCAGCCTACTCCGGCTCGCGGCGTCTGGGGCCAACGTCCTGACTTTC. It translates to CASSLLRLAASGANVLTF.

This chain connects TRBV7-2 to TRBJ1-4; 8 nucleotides match TRBD1. In germline, CDR1 is SGHTA, CDR2 FQGNSA. Germline trimming cut 5 bases from V and 8 bases from J; bases unmatched to any gene: 10. The CDR3 loop spans 15 amino acids. The CDR3 sequence: CASSRGGTGDEKLFF. CDR3 bases: TGTGCCAGCAGCAGGGGGGGGACAGGAGACGAAAAACTGTTTTTT. Complete variable domain (other parts from reference TRBV7-2 and TRBJ1-4): GAGVSQSPSNKVTEKGKDVELRCDPISGHTALYWYRQSLGQGLEFLIYFQGNSAPDKSGLPSDRFSAERTGGSVSTLTIQRTQQEDSAVYLCASSRGGTGDEKLFFGSGTQLSVL.

J is TRBJ1-5 and V is TRBV30; tentative D call: TRBD1 (6 bases). The CDR3 spans 16 residues. CDR1 and CDR2 from the germline V gene are GTSNPN and SVGIG (reference sequence). V lost 0 bases and J lost 1, with 13 bases in between. Written as DNA, the CDR3 is TGTGCCTGGAGTGTTTGGTCAGGGGAAAGCAATCAGCCCCAGCATTTT. Translated, it gives CAWSVWSGESNQPQHF. Filled out from reference TRBV30 and TRBJ1-5, the complete variable domain reads SQTIHQWPATLVQPVGSPLSLECTVEGTSNPNLYWYRQAAGRGLQLLFYSVGIGQISSEVPQNLSASRPQDRQFILSSKKLLLSDSGFYLCAWSVWSGESNQPQHFGDGTRLSIL.

The rearrangement uses TRBV15 and TRBJ1-6, with D perhaps TRBD1 (5 bases). V lost 1 base and J lost 7, with 8 bases in between. Germline V gene data show CDR1 as LNHNV and CDR2 as YYDKDF (reference sequence). This CDR3 comprises 14 residues. Here the CDR3 DNA reads TGTGCCACCAGCAGAGGCGGGGGAAATTCACCCCTCCACTTT. This gives the protein CATSRGGGNSPLHF.

The chain combines TRBV7-8 with TRBJ2-7; 8 bases map to TRBD2. Germline CDR1 and CDR2: SGHVS and FQNEAQ. The CDR3 has 16 amino acids. After removal of 5 bases from V and 4 bases from J, the junction contained 13 bases not matched to a gene. This chain's CDR3 is CASSPLGGREAYEQYF. DNA of the CDR3: TGTGCCAGCAGCCCGCTCGGAGGGCGGGAGGCTTACGAGCAGTACTTC.

The chain joins TRBV14 to TRBJ2-7; 7 bases agree with TRBD2. The junction had 13 bases not matched to a gene; V was cut back by 6 bases and J by 2 bases. Germline CDR1 reads SGHDN; CDR2 reads FVKESK. This CDR3 is 16 amino acids long. CDR3 region: CASRRSGDSRAYEQYF. CDR3 bases: TGTGCCAGCAGACGAAGCGGGGACTCCCGAGCCTACGAGCAGTACTTC. Looking up the rest from reference TRBV14 and TRBJ2-7 gives the full variable domain: EAGVTQFPSHSVIEKGQTVTLRCDPISGHDNLYWYRRVMGKEIKFLLHFVKESKQDESGMPNNRFLAERTGGTYSTLKVQPAELEDSGVYFCASRRSGDSRAYEQYFGPGTRLTVT.

The chain is built from TRBV19 and TRBJ2-6; 7 nucleotides align to TRBD1. Losses at the gene ends were 10 bases for V and 0 bases for J; bases not matched to a gene: 12. CDR3 size: 17 residues. CDR1 LNHDA and CDR2 SQIVND come from the germline V gene (reference sequence). CDR3 DNA: TGTGCCACCACTAAAAAGGGGGCCCACTCTGGGGCCAACGTCCTGACTTTC. This gives the protein CATTKKGAHSGANVLTF.

The chain couples TRBV3-1 (or the pseudogene TRBV3-2) to TRBJ1-1; 7 bases agree with TRBD1. The V and J ends lost 4 bases and 11 bases, in that order; junction bases with no gene match: 7. The length of the CDR3 is 12 residues. The germline V gene has CDR1 LGHDT and CDR2 YNNKEL (reference sequence). The CDR3 nucleotides are TGTGCCAGCAGCCCAGGGGCAGGGGGGGCTTTCTTT. Translating it yields CASSPGAGGAFF.

V usage is TRBV28 and J usage is TRBJ2-1; 9 positions match TRBD2. Trimming took 7 bases from V and 10 from J; bases not matched to a gene: 14. The CDR3 spans 15 residues. Germline CDR1 is MDHEN and CDR2 is SYDVKM. CDR3 residues: CASTHLSGGGGEQFF. CDR3 DNA: TGTGCCAGCACCCATCTTAGCGGGGGAGGAGGCGAGCAGTTCTTC.

The chain employs TRBV7-9 and TRBJ2-7; 10 bases agree with TRBD1. From germline, CDR1 is SEHNR and CDR2 FQNEAQ (reference sequence). The CDR3 has 16 residues. V lost 5 bases to trimming and J lost 5 bases; unmatched junction nucleotides: 12. The CDR3 region has the DNA TGTGCCAGCAGCACTCTCACCGGGACAGGGGAAAACGAGCAGTACTTC. As protein: CASSTLTGTGENEQYF.

The rearrangement uses TRBV18 and TRBJ1-1, with a possible D match to TRBD1 (6 bases). The CDR3 contains 14 residues. The germline CDR1 and CDR2 sequences are KGHSH and LQKENI. Trimming pared 4 bases from V and 1 base from J, leaving 10 bases between. The CDR3 coding sequence is TGTGCCAGCTCACTCCAGACAGGGAACACTGAAGCTTTCTTT. The encoded protein is CASSLQTGNTEAFF. Variable domain in full (rest from reference TRBV18 and TRBJ1-1): NAGVMQNPRHLVRRRGQEARLRCSPMKGHSHVYWYRQLPEEGLKFMVYLQKENIIDESGMPKERFSAEFPKEGPSILRIQQVVRGDSAAYFCASSLQTGNTEAFFGQGTRLTVV.

The chain is built from TRBV28 and TRBJ2-7; 10 bases agree with TRBD1. The CDR3 contains 15 residues. Germline assignment: CDR1 MDHEN and CDR2 SYDVKM. Losses at the gene ends were 7 bases for V and 9 bases for J; bases not matched to a gene: 15. CDR3 residues: CASTKTGTGEVRQYF. CDR3 DNA sequence: TGTGCCAGCACGAAGACCGGGACAGGGGAGGTTAGGCAGTACTTC. Full variable domain (remainder filled in from reference TRBV28 and TRBJ2-7): DVKVTQSSRYLVKRTGEKVFLECVQDMDHENMFWYRQDPGLGLRLIYFSYDVKMKEKGDIPEGYSVSREKKERFSLILESASTNQTSMYLCASTKTGTGEVRQYFGPGTRLTVT.

The chain carries TRBV2 and TRBJ2-7, with unresolved D. V was shortened by 7 bases and J by 3 bases, with 13 bases between the two germline ends. This CDR3 comprises 13 residues. Germline assignment: CDR1 SNHLY and CDR2 FYNNEI. The CDR3 region is CASIEDPRYEQYF. CDR3 nucleotide sequence: TGTGCCAGCATAGAGGACCCCCGCTACGAGCAGTACTTC.

The gene calls are TRBV7-6 and TRBJ1-2; 8 bases are shared with TRBD1. The germline V gene encodes CDR1 SGHVS and CDR2 FNYEAQ. The CDR3 is made up of 14 amino acids. Germline trimming cut 5 bases from V and 4 bases from J; bases unmatched to any gene: 6. As DNA, the CDR3 is TGTGCCAGCAGCCCCGCAGGGGGCGGCTATGGCTACACCTTC. Protein product: CASSPAGGGYGYTF.

The chain combines TRBV18 with TRBJ2-7, with 9 bases fitting TRBD2. The germline V gene has CDR1 KGHSH and CDR2 LQKENI. The V segment lost 6 bases and the J segment 7 bases; nucleotides outside the gene matches: 10. The CDR3 has 14 amino acids. Here the CDR3 reads CASSLSSGAGEQYF. The CDR3 DNA reads TGTGCCAGCTCCCTATCTAGCGGGGCGGGGGAGCAGTACTTC.

The chain links TRBV19 to TRBJ2-3, with 7 bases that match TRBD1. Germline V gene data show CDR1 as LNHDA and CDR2 as SQIVND (reference sequence). There are 15 residues in the CDR3. With V trimmed by 3 bases and J by 2 bases, 5 bases remained unmatched. The CDR3 region has the DNA TGTGCCAGTAGTATCCGGACAGGATTCACAGATACGCAGTATTTT. The encoded protein is CASSIRTGFTDTQYF.